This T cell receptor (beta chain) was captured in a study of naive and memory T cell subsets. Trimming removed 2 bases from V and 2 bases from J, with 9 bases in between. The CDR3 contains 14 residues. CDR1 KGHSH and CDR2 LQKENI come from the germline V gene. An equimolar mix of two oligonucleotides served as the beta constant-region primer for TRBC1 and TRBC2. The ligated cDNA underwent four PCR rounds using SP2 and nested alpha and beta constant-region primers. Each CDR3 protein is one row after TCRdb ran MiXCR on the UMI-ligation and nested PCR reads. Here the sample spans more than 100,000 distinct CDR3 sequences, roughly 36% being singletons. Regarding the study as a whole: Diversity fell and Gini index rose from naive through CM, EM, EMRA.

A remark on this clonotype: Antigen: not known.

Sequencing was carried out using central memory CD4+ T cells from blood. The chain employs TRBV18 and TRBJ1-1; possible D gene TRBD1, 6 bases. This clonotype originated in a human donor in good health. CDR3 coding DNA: TGTGCCAGCTCACCAAGGGGACAAAACACTGAAGCTTTCTTT. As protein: CASSPRGQNTEAFF.